Shown below are 32 T cell receptor beta chains from a single sample sequenced in a study of identifying expanded T cells in peripheral blood. The repertoire was sequenced with immunoSEQ multiplex PCR; TCRdb's copy has only in-frame clones and lacks some. The sample has 60,000 or so clones, around 81% seen once. Material: blood. The receptors were sampled from a person between 18 and 75 years old in good health.

This clone was recorded a few times. V gene TRBV9 combines with J gene TRBJ1-1; D gene uncertain. There are 18 residues in the CDR3. Germline assignment: CDR1 SGDLS and CDR2 YYNGEE. The V end lost 0 bases, the J end lost 4 bases, and 22 bases lay between the germline ends. The CDR3 DNA reads as TGTGCCAGCAGCGTAGGGGGAGGGCCCCCCTCTCGAGGCACTGAAGCTTTCTTT. It specifies CASSVGGGPPSRGTEAFF.

On this clone: The identical CDR3 is also encoded by other nucleotide sequences in the sample. The V and J genes are TRBV9 and TRBJ1-2, with TRBD1 as a possible D gene (6 bases). V was pared by 0 bases and J by 0 bases, with 9 bases between. The CDR3 covers 15 residues. Germline V CDR1 and CDR2: SGDLS, YYNGEE. This CDR3 is CASSVGQGTNYGYTF. The CDR3 coding sequence is TGTGCCAGCAGCGTAGGCCAGGGGACTAACTATGGCTACACCTTC. Full variable domain (rest looked up from reference TRBV9 and TRBJ1-2): DSGVTQTPKHLITATGQRVTLRCSPRSGDLSVYWYQQSLDQGLQFLIQYYNGEERAKGNILERFSAQQFPDLHSELNLSSLELGDSALYFCASSVGQGTNYGYTFGSGTRLTVV.

The chain uses TRBV27 and TRBJ2-2; D unresolved. Germline V CDR1 and CDR2: MNHEY, SMNVEV (reference sequence). V lost 5 bases to trimming and J lost 6 bases, with 10 bases between them. The CDR3 totals 13 residues. CDR3 coding DNA: TGTGCCAGCAGTACAGACCACGCCGGGGAGCTGTTTTTT. As protein: CASSTDHAGELFF.

The V and J genes are TRBV28 and TRBJ1-1; weak D call: TRBD1 (6 bases). The V gene lost 2 bases and the J gene lost 2 bases, with 9 bases spanning the gap. CDR1 and CDR2 (germline): MDHEN, SYDVKM. This CDR3 has 14 amino acids. The CDR3 DNA is TGTGCCAGCAGTTTACCAGGGGATAACACTGAAGCTTTCTTT. Translated, it gives CASSLPGDNTEAFF.

CDR3 amino acids: CASSSGGLMSTDTQYF. CDR3 sequence (DNA): TGTGCCAGCAGCTCGGGCGGCCTTATGAGCACAGATACGCAGTATTTT. V gene TRBV5-4 combines with J gene TRBJ2-3; no clear D. The CDR3 loop spans 16 amino acids. Trimming stripped 3 bases from V and 0 bases from J, with 14 bases between. Germline values: CDR1 SGHNT, CDR2 YYREEE (reference sequence).

This rearrangement joins TRBV10-2 to TRBJ2-6; D ambiguous. Trimming stripped 2 bases from V and 0 bases from J, with 5 bases between. Germline CDR1 WSHSY, CDR2 SAAADI. CDR3 length: 15 amino acids. CDR3 protein: CASSEHISGANVLTF. The CDR3, as DNA: TGCGCCAGCAGTGAGCACATCTCTGGGGCCAACGTCCTGACTTTC.

V and J are TRBV6-1 and TRBJ2-3; TRBD1 agrees at 8 bases. The germline CDR1 and CDR2 sequences are MNHNS and SASEGT. The CDR3 has 15 amino acids. J lost 3 bases, V lost 7 bases, and 9 bases had no gene match. The CDR3 DNA is TGTGCCAGCAACCCGACAGGGGCTCTAACAGATACGCAGTATTTT. Protein product: CASNPTGALTDTQYF.

This sequence joins TRBV18 and TRBJ2-3, with a weak D call TRBD2 (6 bases). CDR1 is KGHSH and CDR2 is LQKENI in the germline V gene. Trimming pared 3 bases from V and 0 bases from J, leaving 10 bases between. This CDR3 is built from 15 residues. CDR3 nucleotide sequence: TGTGCCAGCTCACCGGGACTCACTAGCACAGATACGCAGTATTTT. Translated, it gives CASSPGLTSTDTQYF.

The V and J genes are TRBV30 and TRBJ1-2, with D unresolved. Germline loops: CDR1 GTSNPN, CDR2 SVGIG (reference sequence). V was pared by 2 bases and J by 3 bases, with 16 bases between. CDR3 size: 15 residues. CDR3 in amino acids: CAWSRPGPEDYGYTF. The CDR3 nucleotides are TGTGCCTGGAGTCGGCCGGGTCCAGAGGACTATGGCTACACCTTC.

V is TRBV5-6 and J is TRBJ2-3; maybe TRBD2 (6 bases). The CDR3 is 15 amino acids. Trimming took off 3 bases at V and 3 bases at J, with 14 bases between the two ends. Germline V gene sequence: CDR1 SGHDT, CDR2 YYEEEE. The CDR3 spells CASSSTGRKTDTQYF. The DNA for the CDR3 is TGTGCCAGCAGCTCTACCGGGAGAAAAACAGATACGCAGTATTTT.

The chain is built from TRBV7-2 and TRBJ1-2; D call uncertain. V lost 1 base, J lost 4 bases, and 10 bases lay in between. Germline V gene lookup returns CDR1 SGHTA and CDR2 FQGNSA. This CDR3 region has 14 residues. CDR3 protein: CASSLVGKGYGYTF. As DNA, the CDR3 is TGTGCCAGCAGCTTAGTAGGGAAAGGCTATGGCTACACCTTC.

The chain has TRBV18 and TRBJ2-5, with a possible D match to TRBD2 (6 bases). The CDR3 has 16 amino acids. With 3 bases removed from V and 2 bases from J, the gap between germline ends came to 16 bases. Germline CDR1 is KGHSH and CDR2 is LQKENI. This CDR3 is CASSPEGPSAQETQYF. The DNA for the CDR3 is TGTGCCAGCTCACCGGAGGGGCCTAGCGCACAAGAGACCCAGTACTTC.

This clone was observed once. The genes are TRBV5-1 and TRBJ2-2; D could derive from TRBD1 or TRBD2 (5 bases each). The CDR3 spans 14 residues. The germline gives CDR1 SGHRS, CDR2 YFSETQ. The V gene lost 0 bases and the J gene lost 9 bases, with 12 bases spanning the gap. CDR3 sequence: CASSLGDANRELFF. The CDR3 DNA follows: TGCGCCAGCAGCTTGGGGGACGCGAACAGGGAGCTGTTTTTT.

V is TRBV15 and J is TRBJ2-7; no clear D gene. Germline loops: CDR1 LNHNV, CDR2 YYDKDF (reference sequence). The V end was cut by 6 bases, the J end by 5 bases, with 26 bases between. This CDR3 has 17 residues. CDR3 region: CATRAPPSGLRVDEQYV. The DNA for the CDR3 is TGTGCCACCAGAGCACCTCCCTCCGGGCTCCGGGTTGACGAGCAGTACGTC.

This sequence joins TRBV7-9 and TRBJ2-5; no reliable D call. In germline, CDR1 is SEHNR, CDR2 FQNEAQ (reference sequence). V was shortened by 5 bases and J by 3 bases, with 4 bases between the two germline ends. This CDR3 has 11 amino acids. The CDR3 DNA is TGTGCCAGCAGCCCAAAAGAGACCCAGTACTTC. Amino acid sequence: CASSPKETQYF.

The chain employs TRBV5-1 and TRBJ2-5; D might be TRBD1 or TRBD2, each matching 5 bases. This CDR3 is built from 17 residues. The V and J ends lost 0 bases and 1 base respectively, with 16 bases between them. CDR1 is SGHRS, CDR2 YFSETQ, per germline. CDR3 bases: TGCGCCAGCAGCTTGGGGGACGTGTCAGGGACCCAAGAGACCCAGTACTTC. Amino acids: CASSLGDVSGTQETQYF.

V usage is TRBV7-6 and J usage is TRBJ1-1; the D gene is possibly TRBD1 (6 bases). Trimming cost V 2 bases and J 7 bases, with 17 bases left between them. Germline assignment: CDR1 SGHVS and CDR2 FNYEAQ. The CDR3 contains 15 residues. CDR3 bases: TGTGCCAGCAGCTTATCAGCGGGGGGCTTGGGTGAAGCTTTCTTT. Translated, it gives CASSLSAGGLGEAFF.

The rearrangement joins TRBV11-3 to TRBJ1-5; D gene ambiguous. The germline CDR1 and CDR2 sequences are SGHNT and YENEEA. This CDR3 contains 17 residues. V was shortened by 1 base and J by 2 bases, with 15 bases between the two germline ends. The CDR3 nucleotides are TGTGCCAGCAGCTTAGGCCGCAGGATTTTATGCAATCAGCCCCAGCATTTT. This gives the protein CASSLGRRILCNQPQHF.

As DNA, the CDR3 is TGTGCCAGCTTGAGCGGGGGCACAGATACGCAGTATTTT. This translates into CASLSGGTDTQYF. The chain uses TRBV2 and TRBJ2-3; the match to TRBD2 covers 7 bases. Germline lookup yields CDR1 SNHLY and CDR2 FYNNEI. This CDR3 has 13 residues. J was trimmed by 1 base and V by 8 bases; bases with no gene match: 3.

This clone came up once. The rearrangement uses TRBV30 and TRBJ2-7; 8 bases fit TRBD2. V trimming: 7 bases; J trimming: 4 bases; junction bases outside the gene matches: 9. Germline lookup yields CDR1 GTSNPN and CDR2 SVGIG (reference sequence). The CDR3 runs 13 residues. The CDR3 DNA sequence: TGTGCCTCCATAGCGGGGCCGGCGTACGAGCAGTACTTC. Its translation: CASIAGPAYEQYF. The full variable domain, with the rest looked up from reference TRBV30 and TRBJ2-7, is SQTIHQWPATLVQPVGSPLSLECTVEGTSNPNLYWYRQAAGRGLQLLFYSVGIGQISSEVPQNLSASRPQDRQFILSSKKLLLSDSGFYLCASIAGPAYEQYFGPGTRLTVT.

CDR3 DNA sequence: TGCGCCAGCAGCCCGCCGACTAGAAATACGCAGTATTTT. Residues: CASSPPTRNTQYF. The chain employs TRBV4-1 and TRBJ2-3, with a tentative D call TRBD2 (6 bases). Germline values: CDR1 MGHRA, CDR2 YSYEKL. This CDR3 is built from 13 residues. Deletions cut 4 bases from V and 7 bases from J, with 12 bases between.

This chain's CDR3 is CASRESRGRTGELFF. In nucleotides, the CDR3 is TGTGCCAGCAGGGAGTCCAGGGGGCGGACCGGGGAGCTGTTTTTT. V usage is TRBV6-5 and J usage is TRBJ2-2; 8 bases map to TRBD1. The CDR3 has 15 amino acids. Trimming removed 6 bases from V and 5 bases from J; junction bases left unmatched: 8. The V gene's germline CDR1 is MNHEY and CDR2 SVGAGI.

The rearrangement links TRBV11-3 to TRBJ2-1; 8 nucleotides match TRBD2. CDR1 is SGHNT and CDR2 is YENEEA in the germline V gene. Germline trimming cut 2 bases from V and 10 bases from J; bases unmatched to any gene: 7. This CDR3 comprises 14 residues. CDR3 residues: CASSLSRGGREQFF. The CDR3 bases are TGTGCCAGCAGCTTATCCCGGGGGGGCCGCGAGCAGTTCTTC.

The V call is TRBV6-5, the J call TRBJ2-1, with D unclear. The CDR3 sequence is 14 residues long. V lost 0 bases and J 7 bases, leaving 10 bases between the germline ends. The germline V gene has CDR1 MNHEY and CDR2 SVGAGI. CDR3 sequence (DNA): TGTGCCAGCAGTTACTCCCCTACCAGTAATGAGCAGTTCTTC. Translation gives CASSYSPTSNEQFF.

The gene calls are TRBV12-5 and TRBJ2-5, with a tentative D call TRBD2 (5 bases). V lost 5 bases, J lost 2 bases, and 12 bases lay in between. The CDR3 has 14 amino acids. Germline CDR1 is LGHNT and CDR2 is FRNRAP. The CDR3 sequence: CASGLGLGQETQYF. The CDR3 bases are TGTGCTAGTGGTCTCGGACTTGGACAAGAGACCCAGTACTTC.

The rearrangement joins TRBV6-1 to TRBJ2-4, with unresolved D. The CDR3 length is 14 residues. Germline CDR1 is MNHNS and CDR2 is SASEGT. V dropped 3 bases and J dropped 0 bases, with 6 bases sitting between them. The CDR3 reads CASSDGLAKNIQYF. CDR3 coding DNA: TGTGCCAGCAGTGACGGTCTAGCCAAAAACATTCAGTACTTC.

This clone was detected a few times. V is TRBV7-6 and J is TRBJ1-4, with D maybe TRBD1 (5 bases). CDR1 SGHVS and CDR2 FNYEAQ come from the germline V gene. The CDR3 covers 14 residues. V was trimmed by 5 bases and J by 3 bases, leaving 10 bases between them. CDR3 sequence (DNA): TGTGCCAGCAGCCAACAGGTTGCTAATGAAAAACTGTTTTTT. Translated, it gives CASSQQVANEKLFF.

The V and J genes are TRBV5-1 and TRBJ1-1; a weak D match, TRBD1 (5 bases). CDR1 is SGHRS, CDR2 YFSETQ, per germline. Trimming stripped 0 bases from V and 2 bases from J, with 11 bases between. This CDR3 is built from 15 residues. The CDR3 protein is CASSLDPGINTEAFF. DNA for the CDR3: TGCGCCAGCAGCTTGGACCCAGGGATAAACACTGAAGCTTTCTTT.

This rearrangement joins TRBV27 to TRBJ2-1; 9 bases match TRBD2. CDR3 length: 15 amino acids. The V gene's germline CDR1 is MNHEY and CDR2 SMNVEV (reference sequence). Trimming at V came to 8 bases and at J to 5 bases, leaving 10 bases not matched to a gene. The DNA of the CDR3 is TGTGCCAGCGCCCATAGGCGGGGGGGAAACAATGAGCAGTTCTTC. Translation gives CASAHRRGGNNEQFF.

This chain links TRBV18 with TRBJ1-2; D gene uncertain. V lost 4 bases, J lost 3 bases, and 18 bases lay in between. Germline-derived CDR1 and CDR2 are KGHSH and LQKENI. The CDR3 is made up of 16 amino acids. This CDR3 reads CASSLRPWADYYGYTF. CDR3 in DNA: TGTGCCAGCTCACTCAGACCCTGGGCAGACTACTATGGCTACACCTTC.

The V and J genes are TRBV7-9 and TRBJ2-7; D is undetermined. V was pared by 1 base and J by 5 bases, with 9 bases between. Germline V gene data show CDR1 as SEHNR and CDR2 as FQNEAQ (reference sequence). The CDR3 is made up of 13 amino acids. This chain's CDR3 is CASSLVSRHEQYF. In nucleotides, the CDR3 is TGTGCCAGCAGCTTAGTCTCTCGGCACGAGCAGTACTTC.

The chain is built from TRBV6-5 and TRBJ2-7; D possibly matches TRBD1 or TRBD2 (5 bases each). The CDR3 length is 14 residues. Trimming removed 0 bases at V and 7 bases at J, with 13 bases between. Germline lookup yields CDR1 MNHEY and CDR2 SVGAGI. The CDR3 loop is CASSYSQGRAEQYF. As DNA, the CDR3 is TGTGCCAGCAGTTACTCTCAGGGACGTGCGGAGCAGTACTTC.